This T cell receptor beta chain was sequenced in a study of cytomegalovirus exposure and HLA in healthy donors. Using immunoSEQ multiplex PCR, the repertoire was profiled, and TCRdb retains in-frame clones only, with some absent. The sample lists roughly 240,000 clones; 85% to 90% were seen once. Sequencing was carried out using PBMCs. The TCR comes from a young man in good health and CMV-seronegative.

The CDR3 region is CASSQAGTQNIQYF. The DNA for the CDR3 is TGCGCCAGCAGCCAGGCCGGGACTCAAAACATTCAGTACTTC. The V gene is TRBV4-3, the J gene TRBJ2-4; D may be TRBD2 (6 bases). Germline values: CDR1 LGHNA, CDR2 YSLEER. This CDR3 contains 14 residues. The V end lost 3 bases, the J end lost 5 bases, and 11 bases lay between the germline ends.